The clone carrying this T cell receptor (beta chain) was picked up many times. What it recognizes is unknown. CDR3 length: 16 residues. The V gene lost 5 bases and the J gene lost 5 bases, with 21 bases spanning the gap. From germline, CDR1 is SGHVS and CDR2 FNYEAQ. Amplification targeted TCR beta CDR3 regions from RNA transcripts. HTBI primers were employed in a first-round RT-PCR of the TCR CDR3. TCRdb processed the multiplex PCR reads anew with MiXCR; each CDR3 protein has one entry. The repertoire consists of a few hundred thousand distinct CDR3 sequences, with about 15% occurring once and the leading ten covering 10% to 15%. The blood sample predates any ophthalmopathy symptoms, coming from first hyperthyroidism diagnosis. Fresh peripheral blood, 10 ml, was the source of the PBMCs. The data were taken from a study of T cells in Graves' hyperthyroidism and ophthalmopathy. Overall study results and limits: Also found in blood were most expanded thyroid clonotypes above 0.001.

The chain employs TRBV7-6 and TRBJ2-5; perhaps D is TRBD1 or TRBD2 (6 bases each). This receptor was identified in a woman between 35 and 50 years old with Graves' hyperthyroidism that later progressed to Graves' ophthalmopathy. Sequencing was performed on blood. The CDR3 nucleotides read TGTGCCAGCAGCCCCCTTAACAGGGAGGTCCACGAGACCCAGTACTTC. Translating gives CASSPLNREVHETQYF.